The next 2 T cell receptor beta chains were all read from a single sample in a study of blood T cell repertoires in COVID-19 (TCRdb year 2020). Libraries were constructed by the immunoSEQ multiplex PCR assay. The clones in this table, taken by TCRdb from immuneACCESS, are in-frame only. Not every clone is retained; where verified, under half of the shortfall comes from an unresolved V gene, and the cause of the rest is unknown. In this sample the table shows more than 85,000 clones, roughly 87% of which occur a single time. Jointly, the top ten make up roughly 6.5% of the sample. Sample: peripheral blood. All receptors come from a woman aged 55-75 years with acute or convalescent COVID-19.

V is TRBV18 and J is TRBJ2-2; D is possibly TRBD2 (6 bases). The germline CDR1 and CDR2 sequences are KGHSH and LQKENI. This CDR3 has 15 residues. Trimming removed 2 bases from V and 6 bases from J, with 13 bases in between. The CDR3 DNA sequence: TGTGCCAGCTCACCAAACTCAGGAGGGGCCGGGGAGCTGTTTTTT. Encoded protein: CASSPNSGGAGELFF.

The rearrangement links TRBV4-1 to TRBJ2-1, with 11 bases fitting TRBD2. The V gene end was trimmed by 1 base and the J gene end by 8 bases; junction bases not matched to a gene: 4. The CDR3 is 15 amino acids. Germline V gene data show CDR1 as MGHRA and CDR2 as YSYEKL. The CDR3 region is CASSQVTSGIYEQFF. As DNA, the CDR3 is TGCGCCAGCAGCCAAGTGACTAGCGGGATATATGAGCAGTTCTTC.